The present TCR beta chain was sequenced within a study of regulatory T cells in long-lasting Graves disease. Study-wide findings and caveats: Persistent disease preferred TRBV28, TRBJ1-2 and TRBJ2-5. Persistent-disease Graves' patients showed less TCR diversity than new cases. It was peripheral blood alone, not thyroid tissue, that was studied.

Construction of the TCR beta libraries employed iRepertoire HTBI primers in conjunction with Arm-PCR of CDR3 regions. One entry per CDR3 protein results from TCRdb running MiXCR on the multiplex PCR reads. The data show approximately 480,000 distinct CDR3 sequences, with around 15% seen just once and 9% to 15% held by the top ten. After removal of 0 bases from V and 1 base from J, the junction contained 2 bases not matched to a gene. Germline-derived CDR1 and CDR2 are SGHRS and YFSETQ. This CDR3 has 15 amino acids. Time point given: newly diagnosed GD, antithyroid drugs for less than 3 months. RNA from PBMCs was the source of the TCR library. Turning to this clonotype: What it binds is not known.

The sample was also linked to a second study, of T cells in Graves' hyperthyroidism and ophthalmopathy. That report notes: Researchers ran a first-round RT-PCR on the TCR CDR3 using the HTBI primer set.

The specimen comprised peripheral blood mononuclear cells (PBMCs), sampled at new diagnosis, from a patient treated with antithyroid drugs. This chain links TRBV5-1 with TRBJ2-5; TRBD1 aligns across 8 bases. This TCR came from a man in his forties with Graves disease. The DNA of the CDR3 is TGCGCCAGCAGCTTGGTGGGACAGGTCCAAGAGACCCAGTACTTC. This encodes CASSLVGQVQETQYF.